Shown below are 3 T cell receptor beta chains from a single sample sequenced in a study of untreated major depressive disorder. The data were produced by immunoSEQ multiplex PCR, yet TCRdb's version contains in-frame clones alone and is incomplete. The table records tens of thousands of clones, about nine tenths of them present only once. Material for sequencing was CD4+ T cells from PBMCs. These receptors were taken from a woman in her thirties or forties in good health.

This sequence joins TRBV7-2 and TRBJ1-6; possible D gene TRBD1, 5 bases. In germline, CDR1 is SGHTA, CDR2 FQGNSA. CDR3 length: 16 residues. The V end was cut by 5 bases, the J end by 8 bases, with 19 bases between. The CDR3 nucleotides are TGTGCCAGCAGCCCAGGCTGGGGGACGGCCTATTCACCCCTCCACTTT. It yields the protein CASSPGWGTAYSPLHF.

This clone was recorded only once. The V call is TRBV5-1, the J call TRBJ2-7; D is uncertain. Looked up from germline, CDR1 is SGHRS and CDR2 is YFSETQ. Trimming removed 2 bases at V and 2 bases at J, with 14 bases between. This CDR3 comprises 15 residues. The chain's CDR3 is CASSLHQTVTYEQYF. The CDR3 coding sequence is TGCGCCAGCAGCTTACATCAGACGGTAACCTACGAGCAGTACTTC.

V and J are TRBV6-5 and TRBJ2-3, with D uncertain. This CDR3 is 12 amino acids long. The ends were cut back, 5 bases at V and 9 bases at J, with 12 bases in the middle. Germline V gene sequence: CDR1 MNHEY, CDR2 SVGAGI. CDR3 sequence (DNA): TGTGCCAGCAGTCACCCAGAGGCAACGCAGTATTTT. Translation: CASSHPEATQYF.